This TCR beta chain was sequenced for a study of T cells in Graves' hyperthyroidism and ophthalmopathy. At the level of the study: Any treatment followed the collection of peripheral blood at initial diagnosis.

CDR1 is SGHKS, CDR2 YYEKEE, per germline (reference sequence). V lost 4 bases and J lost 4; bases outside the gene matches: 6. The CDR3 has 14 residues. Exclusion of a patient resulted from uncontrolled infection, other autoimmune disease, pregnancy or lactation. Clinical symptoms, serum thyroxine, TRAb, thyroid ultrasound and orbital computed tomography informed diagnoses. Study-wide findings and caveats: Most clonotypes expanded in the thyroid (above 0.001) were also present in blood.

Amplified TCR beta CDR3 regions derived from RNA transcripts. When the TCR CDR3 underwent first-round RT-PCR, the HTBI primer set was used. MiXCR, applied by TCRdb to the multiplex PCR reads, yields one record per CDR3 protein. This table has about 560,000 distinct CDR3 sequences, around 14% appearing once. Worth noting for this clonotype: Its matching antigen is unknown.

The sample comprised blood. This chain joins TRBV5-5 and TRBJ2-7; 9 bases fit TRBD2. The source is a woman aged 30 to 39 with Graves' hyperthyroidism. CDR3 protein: CASSQAGGRYEQYF. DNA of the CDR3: TGTGCCAGCAGCCAAGCGGGAGGCCGATACGAGCAGTACTTC.